These T cell receptor beta chains were read from a single sample in a study of shared clonotypes between healthy human individuals. The protocol was immunoSEQ multiplex PCR, while the TCRdb copy is restricted to in-frame clones and leaves out a portion. The sample lists about 2 million clones, about 95% seen once, with roughly 1.1% in the top ten. Sequenced sample: naive CD8+ T cells sorted from blood. These TCRs come from a man aged 18 to 30 in good health. CDR3s include the opening cysteine and the closing phenylalanine or tryptophan. Each record gives: D gene, V gene, J gene, CDR3 DNA, CDR3 protein. D genes are given only for firm matches.

>TRBD1|TRBV11-2|TRBJ2-4
TGTGCCAGCAGCGATAGCTGGGGACAGGGGGGAAACATTCAGTACTTC
CASSDSWGQGGNIQYF
>TRBD2|TRBV4-1|TRBJ2-1
TGCGCCAGCATGGAGCGGGGGGGGCACAATGAGCAGTTCTTC
CASMERGGHNEQFF
>-|TRBV27|TRBJ2-6
TGTGCCAGCAGTTTATTGGTTCGAGGGATCAACGTCCTGACTTTC
CASSLLVRGINVLTF
>-|TRBV9|TRBJ1-2
TGTGCCAGCAGCGCCGGATATGGCTACACCTTC
CASSAGYGYTF
>-|TRBV19|TRBJ2-1
TGTGCCACCATGGGCTACTACAATGAGCAGTTCTTC
CATMGYYNEQFF
>-|TRBV27|TRBJ1-1
TGTGCCACCATGGACGGCTTTACCACTGAAGCTTTCTTT
CATMDGFTTEAFF
>-|TRBV7-9|TRBJ1-2
TGTGCCAGCAGCTTATCCGGGACTTCCAAAGTGGCCCACGGCTACACCTTC
CASSLSGTSKVAHGYTF
>-|TRBV30|TRBJ1-5
TGTGCCTGGAACCTGGACAGTAGCAATCAGCCCCAGCATTTT
CAWNLDSSNQPQHF
>TRBD2|TRBV2|TRBJ2-5
TGTGCCAGCCGGGAGGGAGGGACCCAGTACTTC
CASREGGTQYF
>TRBD1|TRBV28|TRBJ2-7
TGTGCCAGCAGGGAGACAGGGGACCACGAGCAGTACTTC
CASRETGDHEQYF
>-|TRBV4-1|TRBJ1-5
TGCGCCAGCAGCCCAACCCCCGTGGCCGTTCATATTGGCAATCAGCCCCAGCATTTT
CASSPTPVAVHIGNQPQHF
>-|TRBV29-1|TRBJ1-1
TGCAGCGCTTATGGGACGCCGGTAACGACTGAAGCTTTCTTT
CSAYGTPVTTEAFF
>-|TRBV11-2|TRBJ2-5
TGTGCCAGCAGCTCTCCAGAGACCCAGTACTTC
CASSSPETQYF
>-|TRBV28|TRBJ1-2
TGTGCCAGCAGTTCGCCTCCGGACCGAGGCTACACCTTC
CASSSPPDRGYTF
>-|TRBV7-6|TRBJ2-3
TGTGCCAGCAGCTTAAGGAGGGGCCAAGATACGCAGTATTTT
CASSLRRGQDTQYF
>-|TRBV4-1|TRBJ2-1
TGCGCCAGCAGCCAAGACGGGAAAGAGCAGTTCTTC
CASSQDGKEQFF
>-|TRBV4-3|TRBJ1-1
TGCGCCAGCAGCCAAGACGCGTGGGTAACTGAAGCTTTCTTT
CASSQDAWVTEAFF
>TRBD1|TRBV19|TRBJ1-1
TGTGCCAGTAGTTTATGGGGACAGGGCCTCACTGAAGCTTTCTTT
CASSLWGQGLTEAFF
>-|TRBV7-9|TRBJ2-5
TGTGCCAGCAGCAGCTGGGACCACAAAGAGACCCAGTACTTC
CASSSWDHKETQYF
>-|TRBV4-2|TRBJ2-1
TGTGCCAGCAGCCAAGAGTGGGGGTCCTACAATGAGCAGTTCTTC
CASSQEWGSYNEQFF
>-|TRBV5-8|TRBJ2-1
TGTGCCAGCAGCCTGGTTGGGGGACGGAATGAGCAGTTCTTC
CASSLVGGRNEQFF
>TRBD2|TRBV11-3|TRBJ2-4
TGTGCCAGCACAGAGGCGGGAGGGCCCTACATTCAGTACTTC
CASTEAGGPYIQYF